Here is one T cell receptor beta chain with its context. Its antigen remains unknown. The sample belongs to a study of cytotoxic CD8 clonotypes in ibrutinib-treated CLL. Study-wide points: Patients had baseline clonality above age-matched healthy donors, and this clonality moved with circulating CD8+ T-cell counts.

Generated by immunoSEQ multiplex PCR, the TCRdb table keeps only in-frame clones and is missing some. This table has roughly 42,000 clones, 65% to 70% appearing once. The material sequenced was PBMCs, taken after 24 months of ibrutinib treatment. The source of this sequence is a human donor with chronic lymphocytic leukemia.

The CDR3, as DNA: TGTGCCAGCAGGCCTCGGACAGTAGGGGAGACCCAGTACTTC. Translation: CASRPRTVGETQYF. The genes are TRBV2 and TRBJ2-5, with D perhaps TRBD1 (6 bases). Germline V gene lookup returns CDR1 SNHLY and CDR2 FYNNEI. The CDR3 extends over 14 amino acids. V was shortened by 6 bases and J by 5 bases, with 16 bases between the two germline ends.